This T cell receptor (beta chain) was identified in a study of cytotoxic CD8 clonotypes in ibrutinib-treated CLL. The wider study: Among responders, roughly 24 were partial and 2 complete; after median approximately 62 months, approximately 15 stayed remitted and 12 progressed. Findings and limits, study-wide: Baseline levels of clonality went above those of age-matched healthy donors and moved with circulating CD8+ T-cell counts. Clonality was elevated at ibrutinib response and had returned toward baseline at progression.

The CDR3 consists of 15 residues. The germline V gene has CDR1 SGHRS and CDR2 YFSETQ. Between the trimmed V and J ends, which lost 1 base and 4 bases, there was a span of 12 bases. On this clone: Its matching antigen is unknown.

Here immunoSEQ multiplex PCR was the method, and the copy in TCRdb shows in-frame clones only, minus some. This table holds approximately 74,000 clones, 80% found once. The sequence was obtained from a human donor with chronic lymphocytic leukemia. The specimen was PBMCs, collected at disease progression, from a patient treated with ibrutinib. This chain uses TRBV5-1 with TRBJ1-3; D is perhaps TRBD1 (5 bases). Here the CDR3 reads CASSLPEGLGNTIYF. The CDR3 DNA reads as TGCGCCAGCAGCTTGCCGGAGGGACTCGGAAACACCATATATTTT.